The following is a TCR beta chain sequence with its context. The specificity of this receptor is unknown. Base qualities are not at hand, and no much larger clone is one base apart. The sample is drawn from a study of OX40 agonist ivuxolimab in advanced cancers. Describing the broader study: Ivuxolimab, which targeted the costimulatory receptor OX40 (CD134), was an agonistic, fully human IgG2 monoclonal antibody. Intravenous ivuxolimab was administered to patients every 2 weeks at six dose levels: 0.01, 0.1, 0.3, 1.5, 3 and 10 mg/kg. Among the roughly 52 dose-escalation patients, around 20 had hepatocellular carcinoma, approximately 15 melanoma, 9 renal cell carcinoma and 9 head and neck cancer. In the dose-escalation cohort, 70% to 90% of patients were male, and the mean age was 60 years with a range of about 20 to 90. Patients were allowed to have had prior anti-PD-1, anti-PD-L1 or anti-CTLA-4 therapy, and 40% of the dose-escalation patients had been treated with checkpoint inhibitors. Partial responses occurred in three dose-escalation patients: two with cutaneous melanoma and one with hepatocellular carcinoma. The purpose of peripheral TCRbeta sequencing was to test whether ivuxolimab changed TCR sequence diversity and led to clonal T-cell expansion. The paper covers the monotherapy dose-escalation part of the phase I ivuxolimab trial, which included N ≈ 57 patients.

V and J lose 5 bases and 3 bases, and a span of 8 bases separates them. The CDR3 starts with the cysteine, ends with the phenylalanine, and has 12 residues. Only CDR3 DNA is held: 36 bases, read in frame from base 1. CDR1 PRHDT and CDR2 FYEKMQ were looked up in the germline V gene (reference sequence). Patients with a history of autoimmune disease or receiving systemic immunosuppression were excluded from the trial. Peripheral blood for TCR sequencing was collected from all dose cohorts at baseline, on cycle 4 day 1, and on cycle 7 day 1. The samples were drawn from a first-in-human, open-label, multicenter phase I dose-escalation trial of ivuxolimab. Adults with locally advanced or metastatic head and neck squamous cell, hepatocellular, melanoma or renal cell carcinoma were enrolled in the trial. Before TCR sequencing, CD4+ and CD8+ T cells were separately sorted from peripheral blood. Paper-wide results and their limitations: Clonal expansion of both CD4+ and CD8+ blood T cells was observed from baseline to week 6 at doses 0.1 to 3.0 mg/kg. In the 0.1-3.0 mg/kg groups, partial responders had among the lowest normalized peripheral clonal expansion, particularly in CD8+ T cells. Low levels of normalized T-cell clonal expansion were also shown by some nonresponding patients. After ivuxolimab, more expanded clones were found on average in CD8+ T cells than in CD4+ T cells. The antigen specificity of the peripheral T cells that underwent clonal expansion was not determined.

Genomic DNA was extracted from sorted cells for sequencing of the TCRbeta CDR3 region. The immunoSEQ Assay was used for sequencing of TCRbeta CDR3 regions. As stored in TCRdb, this immuneACCESS dataset retains in-frame rearrangements with V and J assigned. A fraction of the clones does not appear; measured against another copy, unresolved V genes explain less than half of the discrepancy, and the remainder lacks a known reason. In all, the sample holds 45,000 to 50,000 clones, and roughly 90% of those were seen once. The ten largest account for approximately 12% of the sample. The source material was CD4+ or CD8+ T cells sorted from blood, sampled in a trial of the OX40 agonist ivuxolimab. Recombination linked TRBV13 to TRBJ2-7, with no confident D gene call. The sequence was collected from an adult with an advanced solid tumor such as melanoma, head and neck, liver or kidney cancer. Here the CDR3 is given as CASSESYYEQYF. The sequence in DNA is TGTGCCAGCAGCGAAAGCTACTACGAGCAGTACTTC.